This T cell receptor beta chain came from a study of CD8+ T cells in alopecia areata. Overall study context: Recipient mice, roughly 6-10-week-old female C3H/HeJ animals, received skin from approximately 6-12-month-old C3H/HeJ graft donors with spontaneous alopecia. Study-level findings and limits: Relative to normal scalp, lesional scalp, especially alopecia totalis/universalis, showed higher clonality. Scalp repertoires also include resident alphabeta T cells from normal skin.

cDNA reverse transcribed from extracted RNA served as the sequencing template. The data were produced by immunoSEQ multiplex PCR, yet TCRdb's version contains in-frame clones alone and is incomplete. Altogether 200,000 to 300,000 clones were found in the sample, and no singletons occur. This clone appeared a few times. Its antigen is not identified. The germline and genes are mouse ones. Coverage ceases 4 residues before the CDR3 finishes, and the germline J gene fills in the end. CDR3 size: 17 residues. Trimming at V came to 5 bases and at J to 0 bases, leaving 7 bases not matched to a gene. Germline V gene data show CDR1 as FNHDT and CDR2 as SITEND (reference sequence). The study sorted pooled cutaneous lymph node cells by CD4, CD8alpha, NKG2D, NKG2ACE and other markers.

This receptor was obtained from a C3H/HeJ mouse with alopecia areata. These mice share the MHC haplotype H2-k. Sequencing input: CD4+ T cells sorted from a lymph node. V gene TRBV19 combines with J gene TRBJ2-1, with TRBD2 identical over 11 bases. The CDR3 sequence is CASSPRTGGTNYAEQFF. The sequenced part of the CDR3 DNA is TGTGCCAGCAGCCCCCGGACTGGGGGGACTAACTATGCT.